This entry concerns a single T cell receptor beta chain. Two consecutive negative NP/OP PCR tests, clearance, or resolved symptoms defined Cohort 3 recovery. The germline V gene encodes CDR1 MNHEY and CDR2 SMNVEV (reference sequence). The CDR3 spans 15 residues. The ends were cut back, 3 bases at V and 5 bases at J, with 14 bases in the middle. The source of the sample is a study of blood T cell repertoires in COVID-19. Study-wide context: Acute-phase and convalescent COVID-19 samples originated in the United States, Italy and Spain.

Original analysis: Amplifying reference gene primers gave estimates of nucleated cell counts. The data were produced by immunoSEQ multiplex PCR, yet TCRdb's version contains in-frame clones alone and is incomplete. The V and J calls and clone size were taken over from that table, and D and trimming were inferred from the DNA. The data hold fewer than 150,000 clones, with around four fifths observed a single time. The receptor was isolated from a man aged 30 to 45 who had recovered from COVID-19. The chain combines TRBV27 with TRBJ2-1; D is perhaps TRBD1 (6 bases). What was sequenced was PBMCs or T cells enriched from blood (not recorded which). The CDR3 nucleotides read TGTGCCAGCAGTTTGGGGGCAGGGTGGGACAATGAGCAGTTCTTC. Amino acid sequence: CASSLGAGWDNEQFF.